This TCR beta chain appears in the sequencing data of a study of blood T cell repertoires in COVID-19. Overall study context: Specimens from acute and convalescent COVID-19 originated in the United States, Italy and Spain.

V dropped 6 bases and J dropped 4; count of bases not matched to a gene: 5. CDR1 is SNHLY, CDR2 FYNNEI, per germline. CDR3 size: 14 residues. This clone turned up a few times. Per the study methods: Amplification from reference gene primers served as the basis for estimated nucleated cell counts. Libraries were prepared by immunoSEQ multiplex PCR; TCRdb keeps only in-frame clonotypes and omits some of them. V and J calls and clone size are copied from that table; D and trimming were computed from the DNA. The repertoire holds under 350,000 clones, around four fifths seen once, with over 4.5% in the top ten.

The sample taken for sequencing was peripheral blood. This TCR derives from a man between 60 and 70 years old who had recovered from COVID-19. V is TRBV2 and J is TRBJ1-1, with TRBD1 matching 10 bases. CDR3 bases: TGTGCCAGCAGGGGCGACAGGGGGCCCACTGAAGCTTTCTTT. Its protein is CASRGDRGPTEAFF.